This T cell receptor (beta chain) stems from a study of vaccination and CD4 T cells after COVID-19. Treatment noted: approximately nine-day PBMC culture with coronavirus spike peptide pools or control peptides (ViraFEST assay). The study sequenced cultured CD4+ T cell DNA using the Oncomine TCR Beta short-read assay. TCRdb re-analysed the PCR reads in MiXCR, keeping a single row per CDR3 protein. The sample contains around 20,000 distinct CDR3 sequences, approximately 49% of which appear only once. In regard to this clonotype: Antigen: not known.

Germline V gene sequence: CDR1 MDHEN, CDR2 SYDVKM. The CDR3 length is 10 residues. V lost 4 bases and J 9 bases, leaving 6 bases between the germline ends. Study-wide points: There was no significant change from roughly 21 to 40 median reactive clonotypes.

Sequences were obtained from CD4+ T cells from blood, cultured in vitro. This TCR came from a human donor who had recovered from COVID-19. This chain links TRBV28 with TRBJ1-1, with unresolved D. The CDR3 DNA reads TGTGCCAGCAGTTCCGAAAAAGCTTTCTTT. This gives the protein CASSSEKAFF.